The present TCR beta chain was sequenced within a study of shared clonotypes between healthy human individuals. Study-wide findings and caveats: Represented diversity (both genetic and exposure-history) was limited by the small number of donors.

Remarks on this clone: Its antigen is unknown.

Deletions cut 2 bases from V and 4 bases from J, with 15 bases between. The CDR3 covers 16 residues. Germline CDR1 reads SEHNR; CDR2 reads FQNEAQ (reference sequence). Each subset's genomic DNA was shared equally among a number of immunoSEQ plates. The assay was immunoSEQ multiplex PCR, and TCRdb's table has in-frame clones only and misses some. The sample yields around 2.5 million clones, 93% seen once. This TCR derives from a man younger than 30 in good health. Some clones in this sample may be carry-over from other donors' samples. V gene TRBV7-9 combines with J gene TRBJ2-1; D is ambiguous. The material sequenced was naive CD4+ T cells from PBMCs. Subset described: CD45RA+ positively selected. CDR3 DNA: TGTGCCAGCAGCTTAAGTAGAGGAACGCATTACAATGAGCAGTTCTTC. It specifies CASSLSRGTHYNEQFF.